A single sample is the source of the 19 T cell receptor beta chains below, sequenced in a study of tumor and adjacent non-tumor tissue in lung cancer. No cell sorting was done before RNA was extracted from the tissue. More than 3 cm separated this lung sample from the edge of the tumor. Three rounds of nested PCR, following a modified ARM-PCR protocol, produced the TCRbeta library. TCRdb recomputed calls from the multiplex PCR reads with MiXCR, one row per CDR3 protein. The repertoire holds approximately 100,000 distinct CDR3 sequences, with 65% as singletons. The material sequenced was distant non-tumor lung tissue. These receptors all stem from a young man with non-small cell lung cancer.

About this clonotype itself: This clone may be a read error of a much larger clone one base away. The gene calls are TRBV5-4 and TRBJ1-1; D is unresolved. Per germline, CDR1 SGHNT and CDR2 YYREEE (reference sequence). This CDR3 is built from 15 residues. The CDR3 loop is CVSSPTVPGLTEAFF. The DNA of the CDR3 is TGTGTCAGCAGCCCGACGGTTCCGGGCCTCACTGAAGCTTTCTTT.

This clonotype has just one count. The germline gene is not matched at one end of the junction; a read error may be the cause. The chain links TRBV10-2 to TRBJ2-4; TRBD1 matches 7 bases. Germline assignment: CDR1 WSHSY and CDR2 SAAADI. The CDR3 is 16 residues long. CDR3 in amino acids: CTSSGSDRDAKNIQYF. The CDR3 DNA reads as TGCACCAGCAGTGGTAGCGACAGGGACGCCAAAAACATTCAGTACTTC.

Notes on this clonotype: An end of the junction differs from the germline gene, which may be a read error. Written as DNA, the CDR3 is TGCAGCGTTGAAATGACTGGGGGTAAGACCGGAGAGCTGTTTTTT. Translation gives CSVEMTGGKTGELFF. The rearrangement links TRBV29-1 to TRBJ2-2, with D possibly being TRBD1 or TRBD2 (5 bases each). Per germline, CDR1 SQVTM and CDR2 ANQGSEA. The CDR3 runs 15 residues.

In regard to this clonotype: A read error may produce the germline difference seen at one junction end. This chain joins TRBV24-1 and TRBJ2-2; the match to TRBD1 covers 7 bases. The germline CDR1 and CDR2 sequences are KGHDR and SFDVKD. The CDR3 has 14 residues. CDR3 bases: TGTGCCTCCAGTGATGACAGGGACACCGGGGAGCTGTTTTTC. Its protein is CASSDDRDTGELFF.

Worth noting for this clonotype: Since the CDR3 does not end with the conserved phenylalanine or tryptophan, this likely comes from a read error. The DNA is left out, because the CDR3 cannot be placed on it with certainty; the CDR3 is given as TCRdb lists it. This chain links TRBV4-2 with TRBJ1-2; the table gives TRBD1 as D, unverified against the DNA. The CDR3 has 12 residues if both end residues are counted. The V gene's germline CDR1 is LGHNA and CDR2 YNFKEQ. CDR3 amino acids: CASMGGAYGFTV.

The rearrangement uses TRBV6-1 and TRBJ1-2; D is unresolved. The CDR3 has 10 residues. Trimming left V 10 bases short and J 6 bases short, with 9 bases between. Germline V gene lookup returns CDR1 MNHNS and CDR2 SASEGT. In nucleotides, the CDR3 is TGTGCCACCGGGGAGGATGGCTACACCTTC. Translation gives CATGEDGYTF.

This clonotype was detected only a few times. A read error is possible here, since a much larger clone lies one base away. The J gene is TRBJ2-1, the V gene TRBV20-1; TRBD2 aligns across 7 bases. The J segment lost 4 bases and the V segment lost 2 bases, leaving 8 bases of the junction unmatched. In germline, CDR1 is DFQATT, CDR2 SNEGSKA (reference sequence). The CDR3 runs to 15 residues. DNA of the CDR3: TGCAGTGCTAGATTTGGACTAGAGGAGTACAATGAGCAGTTCTTC. Translating it yields CSARFGLEEYNEQFF.

This clonotype was detected once. The junction differs from germline at one of its ends, possibly a read error. V and J are TRBV7-8 and TRBJ2-3; TRBD1 matches 7 bases. This CDR3 is built from 17 residues. The germline V gene has CDR1 SGHVS and CDR2 FQNEAQ. The CDR3 is CSSSHRHRGTGTDTQYF. In DNA, the CDR3 is TGTTCCAGCAGCCATAGGCACAGGGGTACGGGCACAGATACGCAGTATTTT.

The chain couples TRBV10-3 to TRBJ2-1, with 8 bases aligning to TRBD1. J lost 9 bases, V lost 6 bases, and 10 bases had no gene match. Germline CDR1 ENHRY, CDR2 SYGVKD. This CDR3 is built from 14 residues. The CDR3 bases are TGTGCCATCAGCGGCGACAGGGGCCTGGGTGAGCAGTTCTTC. It yields the protein CAISGDRGLGEQFF.

Of note for this clonotype: It may be a read error: a sequence one base away is much more abundant. This chain links TRBV20-1 with TRBJ2-7, with 11 bases matching TRBD2. The V gene's germline CDR1 is DFQATT and CDR2 SNEGSKA (reference sequence). J gave up 0 bases and V 7 bases, and 8 bases lay outside the gene matches. The CDR3 is made up of 15 amino acids. The CDR3 bases are TGCAGTGTTACGCCAGGGACTAGCGGCTCCTACGAGCAGTACTTC. It is translated as CSVTPGTSGSYEQYF.

For this clonotype: A much larger clonotype is one base distant, so this may be a read error. This chain links TRBV4-2 with TRBJ2-3; a weak D match, TRBD2 (5 bases). V was pared by 4 bases and J by 1 base, with 12 bases between. The germline gives CDR1 LGHNA, CDR2 YNFKEQ. This CDR3 contains 15 residues. The CDR3 coding sequence is TGTGCCAGCAGCCCTATAGCGAGAGGCACAGATACGCAGTATTTT. Encoded protein: CASSPIARGTDTQYF.

The V and J genes are TRBV24-1 and TRBJ2-1; perhaps D is TRBD1 or TRBD2 (6 bases each). The CDR3 runs to 14 residues. CDR1 and CDR2 (germline): KGHDR, SFDVKD. CDR3 sequence reads: CGTSTGIPYNEQFF. In DNA, the CDR3 is TGTGGCACTAGCACAGGGATTCCCTACAATGAGCAGTTCTTC.

This clonotype was recorded many times. This chain joins TRBV4-1 and TRBJ1-1, with 7 bases matching TRBD1. The CDR3 has 15 residues. Germline V gene data show CDR1 as MGHRA and CDR2 as YSYEKL. Trimming removed 4 bases from V and 1 base from J; junction bases left unmatched: 6. The CDR3 spells CASSRQGEPNTEAFF. In nucleotides, the CDR3 is TGCGCCAGCAGCCGGCAGGGGGAACCGAACACTGAAGCTTTCTTT.

Notes on this clonotype: At one end, the junction sequence differs from germline, possibly due to a read error. The V call is TRBV10-3, the J call TRBJ2-5; TRBD1 matches 9 bases. The CDR3 runs 15 residues. Per germline, CDR1 ENHRY and CDR2 SYGVKD. CDR3 DNA sequence: TGTACCATCAGTGAATCGAGGACAGGGGAAGAGACCCAGTACTTC. It specifies CTISESRTGEETQYF.

With regard to this clonotype: A much larger clone differs from this one at a single base, so this may be a read error. The rearrangement uses TRBV12-3 or TRBV12-4 and TRBJ2-2; D tentatively reads TRBD1 or TRBD2 (5 bases each). V lost 7 bases and J 0 bases, leaving 12 bases between the germline ends. There are 15 residues in the CDR3. The CDR3 DNA follows: TGTGCCAGCATCCGGGACGGAACGAACACCGGGGAGCTGTTTTTT. This encodes CASIRDGTNTGELFF.

This clonotype has ten or more counts. The chain links TRBV5-1 to TRBJ1-1, with D unclear. The CDR3 contains 14 residues. V was pared by 1 base and J by 1 base, with 8 bases between. Germline CDR1 SGHRS, CDR2 YFSETQ. The CDR3 DNA reads TGCGCCAGCAGCTTGCTGGGAGGGAACACTGAAGCTTTCTTT. Translating gives CASSLLGGNTEAFF.

For this clonotype: The germline gene is not matched at one end of the junction; a read error may be the cause. This chain uses TRBV29-1 with TRBJ2-7; D gene ambiguous. The germline V gene has CDR1 SQVTM and CDR2 ANQGSEA. The CDR3 is 12 residues long. The CDR3 loop is CSVKVSSYEQYF. The DNA of the CDR3 is TGCAGCGTTAAAGTGTCCTCCTACGAGCAGTATTTC.

This clonotype was found a few times. J is TRBJ1-1 and V is TRBV11-1; 8 bases match TRBD1. In germline, CDR1 is SGHAT, CDR2 FQDESV (reference sequence). The length of the CDR3 is 17 residues. V lost 2 bases and J lost 1; bases outside the gene matches: 9. Here the CDR3 reads CASSLPGTGLGNTEAFF. In DNA, the CDR3 is TGTGCCAGCAGCTTACCCGGGACAGGTCTTGGGAACACTGAAGCTTTCTTT. Variable domain in full (rest from reference TRBV11-1 and TRBJ1-1): EAEVAQSPRYKITEKSQAVAFWCDPISGHATLYWYRQILGQGPELLVQFQDESVVDDSQLPKDRFSAERLKGVDSTLKIQPAELGDSAMYLCASSLPGTGLGNTEAFFGQGTRLTVV.

The table lists this clonotype with many counts. The chain combines TRBV4-1 with TRBJ1-1; D possibly corresponds to TRBD1 (5 bases). Germline V gene lookup returns CDR1 MGHRA and CDR2 YSYEKL. CDR3 length equals 15 residues. With 0 bases removed from V and 0 bases from J, the gap between germline ends came to 8 bases. The CDR3 DNA follows: TGCGCCAGCAGCCAAGATAAAGGGGTGAACACTGAAGCTTTCTTT. Translating gives CASSQDKGVNTEAFF.